This TCR beta chain was identified in a study of cytomegalovirus exposure and HLA in healthy donors. Notes on the study in general: CMV antigen specificity was confirmed in vitro for a few CMV-associated chains. Common viral pathogens seemed to be connected with several of the most significant clusters, according to a later analysis. Sequence variants that were highly shared formed a cluster that was likely a sequencing artifact. According to a later analysis, most TCR beta chains associated with CMV appeared HLA-restricted.

With 60 Vbeta and 13 Jbeta primers, the PCR was carried out. Produced via immunoSEQ multiplex PCR; TCRdb's table is partial and in-frame only. The repertoire holds 200,000 to 250,000 clones, with around 86% as singletons. V lost 3 bases and J 0 bases, leaving 8 bases between the germline ends. Germline V lookup: CDR1 SGHTA, CDR2 FQGNSA. The CDR3 length is 14 residues. As for this clone: Antigen: not known.

Material for sequencing was PBMCs. This sequence joins TRBV7-2 and TRBJ1-2; maybe TRBD1 (5 bases). The clonotype originates from a woman aged 45-65 years in good health and CMV-seropositive. CDR3 DNA: TGTGCCAGCAGCTTCGACAGAACTAACTATGGCTACACCTTC. Its protein is CASSFDRTNYGYTF.